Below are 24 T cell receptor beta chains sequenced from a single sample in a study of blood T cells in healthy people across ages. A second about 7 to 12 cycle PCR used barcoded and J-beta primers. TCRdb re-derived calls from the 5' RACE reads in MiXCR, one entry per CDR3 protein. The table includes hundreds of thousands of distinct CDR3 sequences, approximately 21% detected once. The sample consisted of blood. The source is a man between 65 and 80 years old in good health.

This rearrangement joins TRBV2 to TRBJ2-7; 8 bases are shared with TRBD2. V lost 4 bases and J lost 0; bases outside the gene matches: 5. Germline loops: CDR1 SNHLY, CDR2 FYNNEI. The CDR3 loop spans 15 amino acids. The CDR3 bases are TGTGCCAGCAGTGCGTGGAGCGGGAGCTCCTACGAGCAGTACGTC. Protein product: CASSAWSGSSYEQYV.

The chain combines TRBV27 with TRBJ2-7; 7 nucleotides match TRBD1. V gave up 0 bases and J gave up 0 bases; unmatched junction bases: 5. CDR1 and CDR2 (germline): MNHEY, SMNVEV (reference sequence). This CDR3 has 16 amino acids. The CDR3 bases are TGTGCCAGCAGTTTATCGGGGGACAGTCTCTCCTACGAGCAGTACTTC. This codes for CASSLSGDSLSYEQYF.

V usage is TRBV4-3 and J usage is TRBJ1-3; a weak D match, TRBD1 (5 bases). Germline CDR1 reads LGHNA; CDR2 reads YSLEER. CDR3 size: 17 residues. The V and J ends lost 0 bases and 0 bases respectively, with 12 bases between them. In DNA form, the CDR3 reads TGCGCCAGCAGCCAAGAGCAAGGGGCTTTCTCTGGAAACACCATATATTTT. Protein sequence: CASSQEQGAFSGNTIYF.

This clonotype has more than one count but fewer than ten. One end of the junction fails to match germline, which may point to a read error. The DNA of the CDR3 is TGTGCAAGCAGTGCGACAGTTAGGCGAATCTTT. Encoded protein: CASSATVRRIF. The chain joins TRBV12-3 or TRBV12-4 to TRBJ1-1; D is possibly TRBD1 (5 bases). This CDR3 region has 11 residues.

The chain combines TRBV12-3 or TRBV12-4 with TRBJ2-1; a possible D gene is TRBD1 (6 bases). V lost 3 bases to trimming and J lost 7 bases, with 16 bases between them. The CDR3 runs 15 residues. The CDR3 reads CASSLLGAVSNEQFF. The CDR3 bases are TGTGCCAGCAGTTTGTTGGGGGCTGTAAGTAATGAGCAGTTCTTC.

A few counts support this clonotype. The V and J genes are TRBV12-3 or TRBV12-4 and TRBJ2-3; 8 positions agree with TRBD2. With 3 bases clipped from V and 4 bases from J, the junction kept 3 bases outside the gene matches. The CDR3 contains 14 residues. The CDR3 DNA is TGTGCCAGCAGTTTCCCCGGGAGGGCAGATACGCAGTATTTT. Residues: CASSFPGRADTQYF.

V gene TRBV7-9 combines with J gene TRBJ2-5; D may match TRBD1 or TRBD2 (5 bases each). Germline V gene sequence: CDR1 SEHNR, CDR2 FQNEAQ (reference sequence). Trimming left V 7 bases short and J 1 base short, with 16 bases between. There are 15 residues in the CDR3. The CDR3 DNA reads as TGTGCCAGCACCCTCAGATCGGGGACCCAAGAGACCCAGTACTTC. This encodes CASTLRSGTQETQYF.

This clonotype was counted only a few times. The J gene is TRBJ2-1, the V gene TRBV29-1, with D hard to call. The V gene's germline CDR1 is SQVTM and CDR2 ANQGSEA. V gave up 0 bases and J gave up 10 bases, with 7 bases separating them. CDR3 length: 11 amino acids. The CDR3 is CSVEEGYEQFF. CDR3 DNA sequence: TGCAGCGTTGAAGAAGGGTACGAGCAGTTCTTC.

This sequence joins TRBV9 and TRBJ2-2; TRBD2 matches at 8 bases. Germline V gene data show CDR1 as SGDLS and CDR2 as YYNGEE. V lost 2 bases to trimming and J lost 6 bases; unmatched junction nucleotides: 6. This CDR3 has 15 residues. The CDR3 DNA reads TGTGCCAGCAGCGTGAGCGGGAGTTGGGCCGGGGAGCTGTTTTTT. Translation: CASSVSGSWAGELFF.

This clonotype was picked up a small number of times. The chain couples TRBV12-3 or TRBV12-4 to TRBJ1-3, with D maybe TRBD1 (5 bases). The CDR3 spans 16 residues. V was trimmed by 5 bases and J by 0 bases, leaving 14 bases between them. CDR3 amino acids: CASSPGLTVSGNTIYF. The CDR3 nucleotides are TGTGCCAGCAGTCCCGGCTTGACAGTCTCTGGAAACACCATATATTTT.

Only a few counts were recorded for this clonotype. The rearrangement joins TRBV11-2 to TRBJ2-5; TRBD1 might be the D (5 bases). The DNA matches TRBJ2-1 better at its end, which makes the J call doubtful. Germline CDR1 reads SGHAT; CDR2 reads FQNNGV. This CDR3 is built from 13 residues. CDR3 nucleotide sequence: TGTGCCAGCAGCTTAGCGACAGTCGGAGAGCAGTTCTTC. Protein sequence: CASSLATVGEQFF.

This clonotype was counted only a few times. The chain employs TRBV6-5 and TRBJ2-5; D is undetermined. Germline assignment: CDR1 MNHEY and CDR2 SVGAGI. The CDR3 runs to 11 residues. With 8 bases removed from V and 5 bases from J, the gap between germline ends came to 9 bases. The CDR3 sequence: CASVAMETQYF. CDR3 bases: TGTGCCAGCGTTGCTATGGAGACCCAGTACTTC.

The CDR3 coding sequence is TGTGCCAGCAGTACGATAGCGGGAGAGGGAGATACGCAGTATTTT. Residues: CASSTIAGEGDTQYF. V usage is TRBV28 and J usage is TRBJ2-3; TRBD2 aligns across 9 bases. With 5 bases clipped from V and 5 bases from J, the junction kept 8 bases outside the gene matches. CDR1 is MDHEN and CDR2 is SYDVKM in the germline V gene. This CDR3 contains 15 residues.

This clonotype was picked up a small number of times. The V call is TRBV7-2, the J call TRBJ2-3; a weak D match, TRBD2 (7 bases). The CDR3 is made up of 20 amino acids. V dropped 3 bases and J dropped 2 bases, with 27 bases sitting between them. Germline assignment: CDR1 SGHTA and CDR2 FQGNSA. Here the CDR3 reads CASSLLGWGGAVLNTDTQYF. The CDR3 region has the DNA TGTGCCAGCAGCTTGTTAGGTTGGGGGGGCGCGGTCCTAAACACAGATACGCAGTATTTT.

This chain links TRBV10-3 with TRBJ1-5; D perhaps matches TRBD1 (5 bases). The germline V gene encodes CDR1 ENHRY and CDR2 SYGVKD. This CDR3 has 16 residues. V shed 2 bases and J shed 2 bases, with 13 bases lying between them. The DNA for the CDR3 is TGTGCCATCAGTGAGGGGGGGGGAGGGGGCAATCAGCCCCAGCATTTT. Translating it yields CAISEGGGGGNQPQHF.

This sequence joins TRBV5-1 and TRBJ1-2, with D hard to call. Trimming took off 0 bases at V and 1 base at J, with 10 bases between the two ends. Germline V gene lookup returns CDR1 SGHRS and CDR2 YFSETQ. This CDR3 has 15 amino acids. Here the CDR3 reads CASSLALGSNYGYTF. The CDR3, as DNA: TGCGCCAGCAGCTTGGCTTTGGGCAGTAACTATGGCTACACCTTC.

CDR3 nucleotide sequence: TGTGCCAGTAGTATCCGAGGGCCCCCTATCTACGAGCAGTACTTC. This sequence encodes CASSIRGPPIYEQYF. This chain connects TRBV19 to TRBJ2-5; D is perhaps TRBD2 (5 bases). The closer fit of TRBJ2-7 to the DNA end suggests the J call may be wrong. This CDR3 region has 15 residues. Germline CDR1 is LNHDA and CDR2 is SQIVND (reference sequence).

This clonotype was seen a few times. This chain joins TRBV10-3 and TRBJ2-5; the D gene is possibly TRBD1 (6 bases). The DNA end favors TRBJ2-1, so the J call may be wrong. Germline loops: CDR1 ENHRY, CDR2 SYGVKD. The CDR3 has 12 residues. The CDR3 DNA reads TGTGCCATGAGCAGCAGGGGCGATGAGCAGTTCTTC. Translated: CAMSSRGDEQFF.

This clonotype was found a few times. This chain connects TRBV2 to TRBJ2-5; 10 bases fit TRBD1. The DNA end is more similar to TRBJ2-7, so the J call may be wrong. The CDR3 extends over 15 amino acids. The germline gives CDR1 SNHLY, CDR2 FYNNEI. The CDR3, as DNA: TGTGCCAGCAGTGAAAGTAGACAGGGGGCGGACGAGCAGTACTTC. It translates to CASSESRQGADEQYF.

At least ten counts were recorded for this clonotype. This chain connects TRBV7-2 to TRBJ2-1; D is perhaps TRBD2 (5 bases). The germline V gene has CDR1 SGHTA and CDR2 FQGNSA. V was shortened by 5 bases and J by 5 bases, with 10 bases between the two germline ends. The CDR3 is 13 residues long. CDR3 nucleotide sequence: TGTGCCAGCAGCCCCAGCGGTGACAATGAGCAGTTCTTC. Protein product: CASSPSGDNEQFF.

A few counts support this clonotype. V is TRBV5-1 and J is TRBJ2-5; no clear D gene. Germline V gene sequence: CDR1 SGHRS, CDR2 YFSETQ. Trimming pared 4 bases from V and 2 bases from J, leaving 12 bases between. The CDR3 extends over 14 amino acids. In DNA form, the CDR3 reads TGCGCCAGCAGCATGCAGAACCCTCAAGAGACCCAGTACTTC. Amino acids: CASSMQNPQETQYF. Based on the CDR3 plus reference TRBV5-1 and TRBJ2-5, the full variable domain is KAGVTQTPRYLIKTRGQQVTLSCSPISGHRSVSWYQQTPGQGLQFLFEYFSETQRNKGNFPGRFSGRQFSNSRSEMNVSTLELGDSALYLCASSMQNPQETQYFGPGTRLLVL.

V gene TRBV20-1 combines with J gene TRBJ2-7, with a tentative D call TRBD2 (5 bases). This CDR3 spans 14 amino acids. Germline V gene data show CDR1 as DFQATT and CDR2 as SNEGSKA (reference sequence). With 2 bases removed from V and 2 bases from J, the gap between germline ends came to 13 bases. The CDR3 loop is CSARRGQVPYEQYF. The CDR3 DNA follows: TGCAGTGCTAGACGGGGTCAGGTACCCTACGAGCAGTACTTC.

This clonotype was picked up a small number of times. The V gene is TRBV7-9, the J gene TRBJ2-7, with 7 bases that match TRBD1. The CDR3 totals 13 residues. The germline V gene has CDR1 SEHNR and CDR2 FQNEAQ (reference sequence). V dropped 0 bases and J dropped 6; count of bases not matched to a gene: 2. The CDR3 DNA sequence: TGTGCCAGCAGCTTAGCGAACAGGGGCGAGCAGTACTTC. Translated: CASSLANRGEQYF.

The CDR3 protein is CSATPGLVRNEQFF. In DNA, the CDR3 is TGCAGTGCTACTCCGGGACTAGTCCGGAATGAGCAGTTCTTC. The genes are TRBV20-1 and TRBJ2-1; 8 bases map to TRBD2. V was clipped by 4 bases and J by 7 bases; unmatched bases: 9. This CDR3 has 14 amino acids. Germline lookup yields CDR1 DFQATT and CDR2 SNEGSKA (reference sequence).